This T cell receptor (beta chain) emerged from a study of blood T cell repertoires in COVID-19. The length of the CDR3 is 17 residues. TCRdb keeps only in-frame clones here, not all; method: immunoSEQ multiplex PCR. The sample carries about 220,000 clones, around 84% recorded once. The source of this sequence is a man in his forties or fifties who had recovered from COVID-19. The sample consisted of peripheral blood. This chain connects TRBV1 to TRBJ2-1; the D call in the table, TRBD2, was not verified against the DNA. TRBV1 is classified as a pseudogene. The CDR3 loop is CTSSQAPRRSSYNEQFF. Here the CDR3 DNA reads TGCACCAGCAGCCAAGCCCCGAGGAGGAGCTCCTACAATGAGCAGTTCTTC.